Below, 15 T cell receptor beta chains from the same sample are listed, as sequenced in a study of blood T cell repertoires in COVID-19 (dated by TCRdb to the early 2020s). The method behind the library was the immunoSEQ multiplex PCR assay. This is the immuneACCESS table as TCRdb keeps it, with only in-frame sequences that have V and J called. A part of the clones is gone; compared with another copy, unresolved V genes explain less than half, and the rest is unexplained. Within this sample are about 180,000 clones, with 87% of them counted one time only. The ten largest account for 1.6% of the sample. Material: peripheral blood. These receptors all come from a woman between 45 and 60 years old with acute or convalescent COVID-19.

The chain employs TRBV5-6 and TRBJ1-6, with D hard to call. The CDR3 runs 15 residues. The V end was cut by 3 bases, the J end by 2 bases, with 9 bases between. CDR1 is SGHDT, CDR2 YYEEEE, per germline. Here the CDR3 DNA reads TGTGCCAGCAGCTACGGGAGGCCCTATAATTCACCCCTCCACTTT. It yields the protein CASSYGRPYNSPLHF.

This rearrangement joins TRBV10-3 to TRBJ2-3; 10 nucleotides agree with TRBD2. The CDR3 has 15 amino acids. V dropped 7 bases and J dropped 5; count of bases not matched to a gene: 9. Germline V gene data show CDR1 as ENHRY and CDR2 as SYGVKD. The chain's CDR3 is CAINSAGGPGDTQYF. CDR3 nucleotide sequence: TGTGCCATCAATTCAGCGGGAGGGCCGGGAGATACGCAGTATTTT.

The CDR3, as DNA: TGTGCCAGTAGTATTGCGCGGGGCGATGGCTACACCTTC. It translates to CASSIARGDGYTF. The rearrangement links TRBV19 to TRBJ1-2, with TRBD1 as a possible D gene (5 bases). Between the trimmed V and J ends, which lost 3 bases and 6 bases, there was a span of 11 bases. In germline, CDR1 is LNHDA, CDR2 SQIVND (reference sequence). The length of the CDR3 is 13 residues.

CDR3 in amino acids: CASSVGLVGEKKAYSRTDTQYF. The CDR3 region has the DNA TGTGCCAGCAGCGTAGGACTAGTTGGGGAAAAAAAAGCTTACTCTCGCACAGATACGCAGTATTTT. The chain combines TRBV9 with TRBJ2-3, with D possibly TRBD2 on 6 matching bases. Germline V gives CDR1 SGDLS, CDR2 YYNGEE. Between the trimmed V and J ends, which lost 0 bases and 1 base, there was a span of 30 bases. The CDR3 contains 22 residues. The full variable domain, in which reference TRBV9 and TRBJ2-3 provide the parts outside the CDR3, is DSGVTQTPKHLITATGQRVTLRCSPRSGDLSVYWYQQSLDQGLQFLIQYYNGEERAKGNILERFSAQQFPDLHSELNLSSLELGDSALYFCASSVGLVGEKKAYSRTDTQYFGPGTRLTVL.

The chain links TRBV28 to TRBJ1-3, with 8 nucleotides matching TRBD1. CDR1 is MDHEN and CDR2 is SYDVKM in the germline V gene. Trimming took 4 bases from V and 3 from J; bases not matched to a gene: 8. The CDR3 has 16 residues. The CDR3 DNA reads TGTGCCAGCAGTTCTCGAATACAGGGGGGTGGAAACACCATATATTTT. Protein: CASSSRIQGGGNTIYF.

V usage is TRBV12-3 or TRBV12-4 and J usage is TRBJ2-5; 9 nucleotides match TRBD1. This CDR3 is 11 amino acids long. V dropped 8 bases and J dropped 13; count of bases not matched to a gene: 8. The CDR3, as DNA: TGTGCCAGCTCCTCCGGGACAGGGATGTACTTC. Its translation: CASSSGTGMYF.

This clone has a single count. V gene TRBV27 combines with J gene TRBJ1-2; TRBD1 might be the D (6 bases). CDR1 is MNHEY and CDR2 is SMNVEV in the germline V gene (reference sequence). Trimming took 6 bases from V and 2 from J, leaving 13 bases between them. The CDR3 sequence is 14 residues long. Here the CDR3 DNA reads TGTGCCAGCAGCCCCGGACAGCTAAACTATGGCTACACCTTC. It translates to CASSPGQLNYGYTF.

The chain couples TRBV7-2 to TRBJ1-1; D is ambiguous. Germline lookup yields CDR1 SGHTA and CDR2 FQGNSA. There are 15 residues in the CDR3. V was shortened by 1 base and J by 0 bases, with 9 bases between the two germline ends. The CDR3 loop is CASSLGHPMNTEAFF. DNA of the CDR3: TGTGCCAGCAGCTTAGGACACCCCATGAACACTGAAGCTTTCTTT.

The rearrangement joins TRBV5-1 to TRBJ1-1; 9 positions agree with TRBD1. Germline V lookup: CDR1 SGHRS, CDR2 YFSETQ. The junction had 8 bases not matched to a gene; V was cut back by 0 bases and J by 5 bases. This CDR3 is built from 16 residues. CDR3 residues: CASSLAGTGLRTEAFF. CDR3 nucleotide sequence: TGCGCCAGCAGCTTGGCCGGGACAGGGTTGAGGACTGAAGCTTTCTTT.

The rearrangement links TRBV25-1 to TRBJ1-2; a weak D match, TRBD1 (6 bases). Germline CDR1 MGHDK, CDR2 SYGVNS. This CDR3 has 13 residues. V was pared by 1 base and J by 4 bases, with 7 bases between. CDR3 DNA sequence: TGTGCCAGCAGTGAATGGACAGCCTATGGCTACACCTTC. Translated: CASSEWTAYGYTF.

Of note for this clone: The same CDR3 arises from other DNA sequences in this sample as well. The chain joins TRBV10-3 to TRBJ2-3, with 7 nucleotides matching TRBD2. Germline V gene data show CDR1 as ENHRY and CDR2 as SYGVKD. The CDR3 has 14 residues. With 6 bases clipped from V and 0 bases from J, the junction kept 3 bases outside the gene matches. The DNA for the CDR3 is TGTGCCATCAGGCTAGCGGTTAGCACAGATACGCAGTATTTT. Its translation is CAIRLAVSTDTQYF.

This clone came up once. V and J are TRBV28 and TRBJ1-5, with D uncertain. CDR1 is MDHEN, CDR2 SYDVKM, per germline. The CDR3 consists of 15 residues. The V gene lost 0 bases and the J gene lost 2 bases, with 8 bases spanning the gap. The CDR3 reads CASSLWLAGNQPQHF. CDR3 DNA: TGTGCCAGCAGTTTATGGCTTGCAGGCAATCAGCCCCAGCATTTT.

This clone was seen just once. This rearrangement joins TRBV29-1 to TRBJ2-3; D is perhaps TRBD1 (6 bases). The CDR3 runs to 13 residues. The V and J ends lost 5 bases and 2 bases respectively, with 11 bases between them. Germline-derived CDR1 and CDR2 are SQVTM and ANQGSEA. CDR3 bases: TGCAGCGTTCTTACAGGGCTCACAGATACGCAGTATTTT. It is translated as CSVLTGLTDTQYF.

The chain joins TRBV5-6 to TRBJ2-1; D may be TRBD2 (5 bases). The CDR3 sequence is 13 residues long. CDR1 SGHDT and CDR2 YYEEEE come from the germline V gene. The germline V and J ends were trimmed by 4 bases and 7 bases, with 12 bases remaining between them. CDR3 in DNA: TGTGCCAGCAGCCTGGCTCCGGGGAATGAGCAGTTCTTC. It yields the protein CASSLAPGNEQFF.

The chain has TRBV18 and TRBJ1-4; 7 positions match TRBD1. J was trimmed by 8 bases and V by 4 bases; bases with no gene match: 7. Germline V gives CDR1 KGHSH, CDR2 LQKENI. The CDR3 is 14 amino acids. The CDR3 is CASSQDRVGEKLFF. The CDR3 nucleotides read TGTGCCAGCTCACAAGACAGGGTGGGCGAAAAACTGTTTTTT.